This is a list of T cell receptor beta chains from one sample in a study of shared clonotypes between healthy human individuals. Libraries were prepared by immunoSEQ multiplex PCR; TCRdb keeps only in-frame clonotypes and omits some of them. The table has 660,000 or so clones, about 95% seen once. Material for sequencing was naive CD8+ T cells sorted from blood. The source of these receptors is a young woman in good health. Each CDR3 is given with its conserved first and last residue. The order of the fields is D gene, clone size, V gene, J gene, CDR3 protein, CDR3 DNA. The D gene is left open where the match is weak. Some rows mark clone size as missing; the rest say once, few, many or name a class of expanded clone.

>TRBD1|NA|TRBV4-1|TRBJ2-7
CASSQDRGLIGEQYF
TGCGCCAGCAGCCAAGACAGGGGGCTGATCGGCGAGCAGTACTTC
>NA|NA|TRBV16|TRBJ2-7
CASSQSLPVYEQYF
TGTGCCAGCAGCCAATCGCTCCCGGTCTACGAGCAGTACTTC
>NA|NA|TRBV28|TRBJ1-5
CASSFLLGRDNQPQHF
TGTGCCAGCAGTTTCCTCTTGGGCAGGGACAATCAGCCCCAGCATTTT
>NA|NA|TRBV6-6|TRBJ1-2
CASSYGGLTGYTF
TGTGCCAGCAGTTACGGGGGGTTGACTGGCTACACCTTC
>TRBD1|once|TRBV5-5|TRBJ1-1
CASSSTGGVAGTEAFF
TGTGCCAGCAGCTCGACAGGGGGAGTCGCCGGGACTGAAGCTTTCTTT
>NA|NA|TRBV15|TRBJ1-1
CATSRDPRELPNTEAFF
TGTGCCACCAGCAGAGATCCCAGGGAACTGCCGAACACTGAAGCTTTCTTT
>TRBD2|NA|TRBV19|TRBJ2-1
CASQPLAASSYNEQFF
TGTGCCAGTCAACCTCTAGCGGCGAGCTCCTACAATGAGCAGTTCTTC
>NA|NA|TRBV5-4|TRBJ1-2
CASSRPTGTYGYTF
TGTGCCAGCAGCCGCCCGACAGGCACTTATGGCTACACCTTC
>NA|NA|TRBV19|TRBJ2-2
CASRLDSPYNTGELFF
TGTGCCAGTAGGCTTGACAGTCCCTACAACACCGGGGAGCTGTTTTTT
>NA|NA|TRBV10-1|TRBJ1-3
CASSDYSGNTIYF
TGCGCCAGCAGTGACTACTCTGGAAACACCATATATTTT
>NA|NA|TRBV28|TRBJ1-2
CASSLPGGYTF
TGTGCCAGCAGCCTACCGGGGGGCTACACCTTC
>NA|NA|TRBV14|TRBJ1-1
CASSQDWTGGIPEAFF
TGTGCCAGCAGCCAAGATTGGACGGGTGGGATACCTGAAGCTTTCTTT
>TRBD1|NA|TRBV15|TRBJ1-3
CATSRRGGWTDGNTIYF
TGTGCCACCAGCAGACGAGGGGGCTGGACAGACGGAAACACCATATATTTT
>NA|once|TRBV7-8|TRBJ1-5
CASSLGGGYSNQPQHF
TGTGCCAGCAGCCTCGGGGGGGGGTATAGCAATCAGCCCCAGCATTTT
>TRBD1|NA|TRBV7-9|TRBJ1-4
CASSSGTGATNEKLFF
TGTGCCAGCAGCTCCGGGACAGGCGCAACTAATGAAAAACTGTTTTTT
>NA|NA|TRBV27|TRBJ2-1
CASSLSAFYEQFF
TGTGCCAGCAGTTTAAGCGCGTTCTATGAGCAGTTCTTC
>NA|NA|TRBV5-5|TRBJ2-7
CASSLGGGASEQYF
TGTGCCAGCAGCTTAGGGGGAGGGGCGTCCGAGCAGTACTTC
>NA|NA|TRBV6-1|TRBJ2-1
CASSIRVPDNEQFF
TGTGCCAGCAGTATTAGGGTTCCGGACAATGAGCAGTTCTTC
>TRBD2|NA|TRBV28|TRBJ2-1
CASSLVAGLRNEQFF
TGTGCCAGCAGTTTAGTAGCGGGGCTCCGGAATGAGCAGTTCTTC
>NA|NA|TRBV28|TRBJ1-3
CASSFGSSADTGNTIYF
TGTGCCAGCAGTTTTGGGAGTTCTGCTGACACTGGAAACACCATATATTTT
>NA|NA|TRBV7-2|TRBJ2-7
CASSLFGSGWEQYF
TGTGCCAGCAGCTTATTCGGGTCCGGGTGGGAGCAGTACTTC
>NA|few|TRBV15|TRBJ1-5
CATSRARQPQHF
TGTGCCACCAGCAGAGCCCGTCAGCCCCAGCATTTT
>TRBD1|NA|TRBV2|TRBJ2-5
CATRTGVIGETQYF
TGTGCCACCCGGACAGGAGTAATAGGAGAGACCCAGTACTTC
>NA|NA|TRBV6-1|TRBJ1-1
CASSEAGYYPTSEAFF
TGTGCCAGCAGTGAAGCGGGTTATTATCCGACATCCGAAGCTTTCTTT
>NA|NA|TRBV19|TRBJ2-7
CASSPHGAYEQYF
TGTGCCAGTAGCCCACATGGGGCCTACGAGCAGTACTTC
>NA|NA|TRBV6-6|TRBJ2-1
CASSTPGGHNEQFF
TGTGCCAGCAGTACCCCTGGCGGCCACAATGAGCAGTTCTTC
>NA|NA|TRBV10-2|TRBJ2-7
CASSEGLTYEQYF
TGCGCCAGCAGTGAGGGTCTTACCTACGAGCAGTACTTC
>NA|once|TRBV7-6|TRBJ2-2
CASSSSPGLEGSNTGELFF
TGTGCCAGCAGCTCCAGCCCAGGTCTCGAAGGGTCGAACACCGGGGAGCTGTTTTTT
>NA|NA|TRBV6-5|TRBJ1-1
CASSFDRFSEAFF
TGTGCCAGCAGTTTCGACAGGTTTTCTGAAGCTTTCTTT
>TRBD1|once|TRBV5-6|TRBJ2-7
CASRWGQGVDEQYF
TGTGCCAGCCGGTGGGGACAGGGAGTCGACGAGCAGTACTTC
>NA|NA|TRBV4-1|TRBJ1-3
CASSQEGDMGFTGNTIYF
TGCGCCAGCAGCCAAGAGGGGGACATGGGATTCACTGGAAACACCATATATTTT
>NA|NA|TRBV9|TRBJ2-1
CASSHLHGSDEQFF
TGTGCCAGCAGCCACCTTCACGGGAGTGATGAGCAGTTCTTC
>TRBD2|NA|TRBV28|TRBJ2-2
CASSYGGRVTGELFF
TGTGCCAGCAGTTACGGCGGGAGGGTCACCGGGGAGCTGTTTTTT
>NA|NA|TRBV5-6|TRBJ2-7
CASSLDHNSYEQYF
TGTGCCAGCAGCTTGGACCACAACTCCTACGAGCAGTACTTC
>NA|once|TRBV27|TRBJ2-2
CASSLSPDTGELFF
TGTGCCAGCAGTTTATCGCCCGACACCGGGGAGCTGTTTTTT
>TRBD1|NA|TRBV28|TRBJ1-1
CASSFRPGTVLNTEAFF
TGTGCCAGCAGTTTCCGGCCCGGGACAGTATTGAACACTGAAGCTTTCTTT
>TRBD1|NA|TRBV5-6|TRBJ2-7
CASSPGQGAYEQYF
TGTGCCAGCAGCCCGGGACAGGGGGCCTACGAGCAGTACTTC
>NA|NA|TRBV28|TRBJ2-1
CASSHSLPGESSYNEQFF
TGTGCCAGCAGTCACTCGTTACCGGGAGAGAGCTCCTACAATGAGCAGTTCTTC
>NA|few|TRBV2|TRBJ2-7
CASSWSDWNEQYF
TGTGCCAGCAGTTGGTCAGATTGGAACGAGCAGTACTTC
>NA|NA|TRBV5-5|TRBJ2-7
CASSLADRSYEQYF
TGTGCCAGCAGCTTGGCGGACAGATCCTACGAGCAGTACTTC
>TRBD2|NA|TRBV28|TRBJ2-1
CASSLDGLLASYNEQFF
TGTGCCAGCAGTTTAGACGGTCTACTAGCGTCGTACAATGAGCAGTTCTTC
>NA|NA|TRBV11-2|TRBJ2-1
CASSLDFPDNYNEQFF
TGTGCCAGCAGCTTAGATTTCCCGGACAATTACAATGAGCAGTTCTTC